This TCR beta chain was documented in a study of cytomegalovirus exposure and HLA in healthy donors. This clone is a singleton in its sample. Its antigen is as yet unknown. PCR used 60 Vbeta primers and 13 Jbeta primers. Measured with immunoSEQ multiplex PCR; TCRdb has only the in-frame clones, and not every one. The sample has 270,000 or so clones, 85% to 95% seen once; the top ten hold about 1.5%. Findings of the study overall: Further analysis, carried out later, found HLA-associated TCR beta chains more clonally expanded than equally common other chains.

The TCR comes from a girl aged 2 to 10 in good health and CMV-seronegative. Sequenced sample: PBMCs.

The CDR3 sequence: CASSTGGQAIAKNIQYF. CDR3 sequence (DNA): TGTGCCAGCAGTACGGGTGGACAGGCGATAGCCAAAAACATTCAGTACTTC. The chain couples TRBV2 to TRBJ2-4; 7 bases align to TRBD1. The CDR3 spans 17 residues. After removal of 5 bases from V and 0 bases from J, the junction contained 10 bases not matched to a gene. The germline gives CDR1 SNHLY, CDR2 FYNNEI.